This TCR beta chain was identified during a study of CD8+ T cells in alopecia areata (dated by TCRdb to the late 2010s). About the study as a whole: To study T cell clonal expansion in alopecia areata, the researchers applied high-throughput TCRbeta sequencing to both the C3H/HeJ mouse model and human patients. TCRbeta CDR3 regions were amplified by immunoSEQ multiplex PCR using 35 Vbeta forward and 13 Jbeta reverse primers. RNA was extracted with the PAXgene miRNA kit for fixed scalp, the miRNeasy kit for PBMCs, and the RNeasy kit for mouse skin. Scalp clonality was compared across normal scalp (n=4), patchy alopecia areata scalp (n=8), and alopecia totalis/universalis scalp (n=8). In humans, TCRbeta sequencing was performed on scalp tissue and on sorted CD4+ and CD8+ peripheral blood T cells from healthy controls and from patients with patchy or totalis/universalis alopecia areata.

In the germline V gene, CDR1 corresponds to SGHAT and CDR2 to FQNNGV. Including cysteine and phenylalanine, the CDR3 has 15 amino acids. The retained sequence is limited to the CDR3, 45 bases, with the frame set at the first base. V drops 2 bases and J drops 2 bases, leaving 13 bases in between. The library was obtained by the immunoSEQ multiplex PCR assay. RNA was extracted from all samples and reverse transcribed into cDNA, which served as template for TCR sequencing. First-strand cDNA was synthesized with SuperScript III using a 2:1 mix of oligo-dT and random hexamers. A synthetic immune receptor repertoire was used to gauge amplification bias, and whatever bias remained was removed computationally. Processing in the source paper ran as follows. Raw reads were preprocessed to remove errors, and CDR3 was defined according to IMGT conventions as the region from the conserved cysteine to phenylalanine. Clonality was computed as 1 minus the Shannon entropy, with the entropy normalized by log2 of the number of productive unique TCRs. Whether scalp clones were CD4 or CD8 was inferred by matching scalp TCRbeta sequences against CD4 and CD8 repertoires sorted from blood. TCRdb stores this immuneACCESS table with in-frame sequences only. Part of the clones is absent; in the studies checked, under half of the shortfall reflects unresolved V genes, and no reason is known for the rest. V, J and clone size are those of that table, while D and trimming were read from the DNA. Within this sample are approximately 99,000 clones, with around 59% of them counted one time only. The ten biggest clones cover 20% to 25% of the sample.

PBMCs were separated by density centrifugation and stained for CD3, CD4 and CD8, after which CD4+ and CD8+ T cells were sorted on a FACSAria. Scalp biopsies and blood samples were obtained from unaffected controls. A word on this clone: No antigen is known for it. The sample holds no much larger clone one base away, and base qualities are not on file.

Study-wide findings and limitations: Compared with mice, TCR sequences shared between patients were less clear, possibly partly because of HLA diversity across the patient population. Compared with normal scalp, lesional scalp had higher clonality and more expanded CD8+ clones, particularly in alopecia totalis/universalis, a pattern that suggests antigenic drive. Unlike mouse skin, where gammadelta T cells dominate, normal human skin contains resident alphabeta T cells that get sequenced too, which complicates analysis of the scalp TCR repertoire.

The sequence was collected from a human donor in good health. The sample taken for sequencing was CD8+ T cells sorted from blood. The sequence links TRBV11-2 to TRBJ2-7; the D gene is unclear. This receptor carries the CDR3 CASSLYAALTYEQYF. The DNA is TGTGCCAGCAGCTTATACGCGGCATTAACCTACGAGCAGTACTTC.